This T cell receptor (beta chain) comes out of a study of blood T cell repertoires in COVID-19. Original methodology: From reference gene primer amplification, estimates of nucleated cell counts were derived. The repertoire was sequenced with immunoSEQ multiplex PCR; TCRdb's copy has only in-frame clones and lacks some. V, J and clone size derive from that table, while D and trimming were established from the DNA sequence. The table has fewer than 250,000 clones, about 91% seen once. The length of the CDR3 is 14 residues. The V end lost 1 base, the J end lost 4 bases, and 13 bases lay between the germline ends. Germline V CDR1 and CDR2: SQVTM, ANQGSEA.

The chain recombines TRBV29-1 with TRBJ1-1; D not certain. The material sequenced was peripheral blood. The clonotype was recovered from a man aged 30 to 45 with acute or convalescent COVID-19. The CDR3 DNA reads TGCAGCGTTGAAGGGGAGGGCCTGAGCACTGAAGCTTTCTTT. Translating it yields CSVEGEGLSTEAFF.